This T cell receptor (beta chain) emerged from a study of T-cell reconstitution after alpha-beta-depleted transplantation in children. The V gene lost 3 bases and the J gene lost 1 base, with 3 bases spanning the gap. Germline loops: CDR1 KGHSH, CDR2 LQKENI. The CDR3 contains 12 residues. The sample holds many counts of this clonotype. As it was prepared, the TCRbeta library received unique molecular identifiers. MiXCR, applied by TCRdb to the PCR reads, yields one record per CDR3 protein. The data contain 440,000 or so distinct CDR3 sequences, 43% of them singletons. This TCR was recovered from a girl aged 2 to 10 with aplastic anemia, due to receive a stem cell transplant. Sequencing was performed on PBMCs, taken before TCRalphabeta/CD19-depleted stem cell transplant. The chain recombines TRBV18 with TRBJ2-5, with D unclear. The CDR3 DNA is TGTGCCAGCTCACCGACCCAAGAGACCCAGTACTTC. Translating it yields CASSPTQETQYF.